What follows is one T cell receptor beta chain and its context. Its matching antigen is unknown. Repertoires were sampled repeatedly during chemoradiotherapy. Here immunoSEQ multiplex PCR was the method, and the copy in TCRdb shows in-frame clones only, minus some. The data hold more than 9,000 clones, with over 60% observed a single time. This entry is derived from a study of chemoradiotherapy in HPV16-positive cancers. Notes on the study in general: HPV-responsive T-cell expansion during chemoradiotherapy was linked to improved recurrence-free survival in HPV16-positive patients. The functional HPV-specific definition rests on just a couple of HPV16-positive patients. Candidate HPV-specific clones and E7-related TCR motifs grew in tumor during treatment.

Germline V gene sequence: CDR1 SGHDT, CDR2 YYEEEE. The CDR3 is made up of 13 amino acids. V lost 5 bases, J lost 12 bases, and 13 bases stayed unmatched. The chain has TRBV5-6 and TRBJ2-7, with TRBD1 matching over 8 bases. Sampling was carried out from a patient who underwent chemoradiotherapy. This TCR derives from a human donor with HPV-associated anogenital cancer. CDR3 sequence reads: CASRVQGGRFLYF. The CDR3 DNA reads TGTGCCAGCAGAGTACAGGGGGGTAGATTTCTGTACTTC.